This section outlines one T cell receptor beta chain sequence together with its context. Its cognate antigen is unknown. This specimen comes from a study of beta chain features in type 1 diabetes. Study-level results: Shorter TCRB CDR3s, moderately but significantly so, marked every one of the four CD4+ subsets in Type 1 diabetes patients.

TCRB transcripts that were expressed got sequenced, as all of the isolated RNA had been reverse transcribed. Sequencing used immunoSEQ multiplex PCR; TCRdb keeps in-frame clones, though not all of them. The table lists some 500,000 clones, about 10% of them singletons. Blood was collected once per donor into heparin, averaging roughly 0.12 L. Sorting with CD45RO/CCR7/CD25/CD127/CD95/CD27 yielded naive, central memory, regulatory and stem-like memory CD4+ cells. All of the sorted populations showed purity greater than 95%. The TCR sequence derives from a woman aged 18-29 years in good health. What was sequenced was naive CD4+ T cells from blood.

CDR3: CAWSFPGRVSEAFF. The CDR3 bases are TGTGCCTGGAGTTTCCCAGGGAGGGTCTCTGAAGCTTTCTTT. The rearrangement uses TRBV30 and TRBJ1-1; tentative D call: TRBD1 (5 bases). Trimming shortened V by 2 bases and J by 6 bases, and 16 bases separated the two germline ends. Germline CDR1 and CDR2: GTSNPN and SVGIG (reference sequence). The CDR3 loop spans 14 amino acids.